This TCR beta chain is from a study of blood T cell repertoires in COVID-19 (dated by TCRdb to the early 2020s). The study in broad terms: Collaborator samples came from the United States, Italy and Spain and covered acute and convalescent phases of COVID-19. The material from the prospective study consisted of cDNA or gDNA derived from T cells, B-cell-depleted T cells, or PBMCs. Deeply sampled blood TCRbeta repertoires from subjects exposed to, actively infected with, or recovered from COVID-19 were included in the dataset. A freely available public database, intended as a resource for researchers studying the immune response to SARS-CoV-2, is where the repertoires were released. The samples were drawn from the first 160 participants of the ongoing ImmuneRACE study and from roughly 1,300 subjects provided by 6 global collaborators. A de-identified subject ID, COVID-19 status, age in years and sex were almost always included in the sample metadata. Where available, HLA class I and class II types were taken from metadata supplied by the sample provider and were not determined by assay-based typing.

Including cysteine and phenylalanine, the CDR3 has 13 amino acids. The kept DNA is CDR3 alone, 39 bases in frame from the first base. As encoded in the germline V gene (reference sequence), CDR1 is MNHEY while CDR2 is SMNVEV. V loses 3 bases, J loses 2 bases, and the germline ends lie 7 bases apart. The collaborating institutions used their own protocols to collect whole blood in K2EDTA tubes. Collaborator samples were shipped for TCRbeta analysis as frozen whole blood, isolated PBMCs, or DNA extracted from either sample type. Details on this clone: The specificity of this receptor is unknown. No base-level quality is on record; no much larger clone is a single base apart.

What the research found in general, with its limitations: The amount of clinical and demographic metadata varied by source and participant and was provided uncurated.

The immunoSEQ Assay, a bias-controlled multiplex PCR, was used to amplify TCRbeta CDR3 regions from genomic DNA. As for how the authors treated the data: The number of nucleated cells in each sample was estimated by amplification of reference gene primers within the assay. Sequence reads were collapsed and filtered to measure the absolute abundance of every unique TCRbeta CDR3 rearrangement. For each sample, productive Simpson clonality was calculated by taking the square root of Simpson's diversity index across productive rearrangements. Not all clones reach the TCRdb copy of this immuneACCESS table, which keeps in-frame sequences only. Checked studies attribute under half of the gap to unresolved V genes and leave the rest unexplained. The V and J calls and the clone size are those of that table, but D and trimming were determined from the DNA. Recorded for this sample are 200,000 to 250,000 clones; around 91% of them occurred a single time. The ten largest clones add up to about 4.8% of the sample.

The source is a woman aged 40 to 55 with acute or convalescent COVID-19. The V and J segments used are TRBV27 and TRBJ1-2; the D gene is unclear. Sequenced sample: peripheral blood. The nucleotide sequence is given as TGTGCCAGCAGTTTGACAAGAAACTATGGCTACACCTTC. The resulting protein is CASSLTRNYGYTF.